This entry lists 14 T cell receptor beta chains sequenced from one sample in a study of early T cells in non-severe SARS-CoV-2 infection. One entry per CDR3 protein results from TCRdb running MiXCR on the 5' RACE reads. The data show around 67,000 distinct CDR3 sequences, around 13% seen once. The sample comprised whole blood. Receptors originate from an adult who was a healthcare worker with PCR-confirmed SARS-CoV-2 infection or an uninfected control (not recorded which).

The sample holds many counts of this clonotype. The V call is TRBV29-1, the J call TRBJ2-7; TRBD1 agrees at 11 bases. The V segment lost 5 bases and the J segment 7 bases; nucleotides outside the gene matches: 7. The CDR3 has 13 amino acids. From germline, CDR1 is SQVTM and CDR2 ANQGSEA. CDR3 DNA sequence: TGCAGCGTTATTGGACAGGGGGCGTGGGAGCAGTACTTC. It codes for CSVIGQGAWEQYF.

At least ten counts were recorded for this clonotype. V and J are TRBV6-2 or TRBV6-3 and TRBJ2-2; 7 bases line up with TRBD1. Trimming took 7 bases from V and 6 from J; bases not matched to a gene: 11. CDR3 size: 15 residues. The germline CDR1 and CDR2 sequences are MNHEY and SVGEGT. The CDR3 loop is CASNDGTADAGELFF. The CDR3 coding sequence is TGTGCCAGCAACGACGGGACAGCGGACGCCGGGGAGCTGTTTTTT.

This clonotype was seen many times. The chain has TRBV6-5 and TRBJ2-7, with 10 bases matching TRBD1. The ends lost 5 bases at V and 7 bases at J; junction bases unmatched: 11. The CDR3 contains 15 residues. Germline V gene data show CDR1 as MNHEY and CDR2 as SVGAGI. Here the CDR3 reads CASSGAGTGVREQYF. The DNA of the CDR3 is TGTGCCAGCAGTGGGGCCGGGACAGGGGTACGTGAGCAGTACTTC.

This clonotype was detected many times. This chain connects TRBV29-1 to TRBJ2-3; D tentatively fits TRBD1 or TRBD2 (6 bases each). The V gene's germline CDR1 is SQVTM and CDR2 ANQGSEA. Trimming pared 3 bases from V and 2 bases from J, leaving 18 bases between. CDR3 length: 16 amino acids. The CDR3 loop reads CSVDTRERGATDTQYF. The CDR3 DNA reads TGCAGCGTTGATACCCGGGAGAGGGGGGCCACAGATACGCAGTATTTT.

This clonotype has at least ten counts. This chain connects TRBV5-1 to TRBJ2-7; 7 bases agree with TRBD1. Trimming cost V 5 bases and J 2 bases; bases outside gene matches: 1. This CDR3 contains 12 residues. CDR1 SGHRS and CDR2 YFSETQ come from the germline V gene. Here the CDR3 reads CASRTGAYEQYF. The CDR3 region has the DNA TGCGCCAGCAGAACAGGGGCCTACGAGCAGTACTTC.

This clonotype came up many times. CDR3 DNA sequence: TGTGCCAGCTCACCGCGGGGAACCGAGAACACTGAAGCTTTCTTT. Amino acids: CASSPRGTENTEAFF. The chain uses TRBV18 and TRBJ1-1, with D unresolved. This CDR3 is built from 15 residues. Germline CDR1 is KGHSH and CDR2 is LQKENI. V shed 3 bases and J shed 1 base, with 12 bases lying between them.

This clonotype occurred many times. The J gene is TRBJ2-1, the V gene TRBV29-1, with D hard to call. Germline CDR1 SQVTM, CDR2 ANQGSEA. The CDR3 has 10 residues. Between the trimmed V and J ends, which lost 5 bases and 7 bases, there was a span of 6 bases. CDR3 DNA sequence: TGCAGCGTTCAGTCAAATGAGCAGTTCTTC. Protein product: CSVQSNEQFF.

This clonotype came up many times. V is TRBV6-2 or TRBV6-3 and J is TRBJ2-1; TRBD2 aligns across 8 bases. V lost 6 bases, J lost 7 bases, and 8 bases stayed unmatched. Germline CDR1 and CDR2: MNHEY and SVGEGT. CDR3 size: 14 residues. The CDR3 DNA sequence: TGTGCCAGCAGGCCAGCGGGAGTGAGGAATGAGCAGTTCTTC. It yields the protein CASRPAGVRNEQFF.

There are many counts of this clonotype. V usage is TRBV7-2 and J usage is TRBJ1-3; no clear D gene. Trimming took off 0 bases at V and 0 bases at J, with 9 bases between the two ends. There are 16 residues in the CDR3. Germline loops: CDR1 SGHTA, CDR2 FQGNSA. The CDR3 DNA sequence: TGTGCCAGCAGCTTAGCGTGGCGCCTCTCTGGAAACACCATATATTTT. Its protein product is CASSLAWRLSGNTIYF.

This clonotype was found many times. The V and J genes are TRBV29-1 and TRBJ2-7; 8 bases are shared with TRBD2. V shed 4 bases, J shed 1 base, and the junction held 15 bases outside the gene matches. The germline V gene has CDR1 SQVTM and CDR2 ANQGSEA. This CDR3 comprises 17 residues. DNA for the CDR3: TGCAGCGTTGGCTTGGCGACTAGCGTTAATCCATCCTACGAGCAGTACTTC. Translation gives CSVGLATSVNPSYEQYF.

This clonotype was seen many times. J is TRBJ2-3 and V is TRBV5-1; perhaps TRBD1 as D (6 bases). CDR3 size: 18 residues. V lost 1 base and J lost 0, with 18 bases in between. Germline CDR1 is SGHRS and CDR2 is YFSETQ. The CDR3 region has the DNA TGCGCCAGCAGCTTGAAGTATGGCAGGGGCAGAAGCACAGATACGCAGTATTTT. Protein: CASSLKYGRGRSTDTQYF.

This clonotype was seen many times. CDR3 sequence: CSARGHGQGLNEKLFF. DNA for the CDR3: TGCAGTGCTAGAGGCCATGGACAGGGGTTAAATGAAAAACTGTTTTTT. The V and J genes are TRBV20-1 and TRBJ1-4, with 9 nucleotides matching TRBD1. CDR3 length: 16 amino acids. Germline CDR1 reads DFQATT; CDR2 reads SNEGSKA (reference sequence). With V trimmed by 1 base and J by 5 bases, 8 bases remained unmatched.

This clonotype was recorded at least ten times. The chain employs TRBV28 and TRBJ2-7; D uncertain. The CDR3 is 14 residues long. Germline V gene lookup returns CDR1 MDHEN and CDR2 SYDVKM. V was clipped by 3 bases and J by 1 base, with 10 bases between them. The CDR3 region has the DNA TGTGCCAGCAGTTTTTTTGGGGATTCCTACGAGCAGTACTTC. It translates to CASSFFGDSYEQYF.

In this sample, this clonotype turned up a few times. V usage is TRBV12-3 or TRBV12-4 and J usage is TRBJ1-1, with TRBD1 as a possible D gene (6 bases). With 2 bases removed from V and 6 bases from J, the gap between germline ends came to 16 bases. The CDR3 has 15 residues. The DNA for the CDR3 is TGTGCCAGCAGTTTAACTCCGACAGGAAAGGCTGAAGCTTTCTTT. Amino acids: CASSLTPTGKAEAFF.